Listed here is a single T cell receptor (beta chain). The source of the sample is a study of spatial heterogeneity in lung cancer. Study at large: Donation came from around 72 patients with untreated early-stage non-small cell lung cancer. Fewer alpha-chain than beta-chain sequences were consistently detected.

Single TCR cDNA molecules each had their own unique molecular identifier. One entry per CDR3 protein, called by TCRdb with MiXCR from the 5' RACE reads. Found here are 110,000 or so distinct CDR3 sequences, about 10% of them singletons; the top ten hold around 24%. Germline loops: CDR1 MDHEN, CDR2 SYDVKM. Unmatched junction bases numbered 5, after V lost 5 bases and J lost 6 bases. The length of the CDR3 is 13 residues. Time point indicated: blood at routine non-recurrence follow-up after resection. The V call is TRBV28, the J call TRBJ2-7, with 9 bases that match TRBD2. This TCR was sampled from a female donor with early-stage non-small cell lung cancer. Source: PBMCs, taken at follow-up. The CDR3 is CASSRSGSGEQYF. The CDR3 DNA is TGTGCCAGCAGTCGTAGCGGGAGCGGCGAGCAGTACTTC.